This T cell receptor beta chain was identified in a study of cytomegalovirus exposure and HLA in healthy donors. As for this clone: Its antigen remains unknown.

Study conclusions and caveats: Most sequenced TCRs were rare (though some public TCRs occurred in many donors). With later analysis, a missense DCLRE1C variant became linked to TCR beta V- and J-gene trimming. Altogether, 150 or so TCR beta chains were recorded as cytomegalovirus-associated.

PCR amplification relied on 60 Vbeta primers (plus 13 Jbeta primers). TCRdb's table, derived via immunoSEQ multiplex PCR, lists solely in-frame clones and lacks some. The sample has around 140,000 clones; approximately 80% are singletons. The germline V gene has CDR1 SEHNR and CDR2 FQNEAQ (reference sequence). Trimming shortened V by 5 bases and J by 4 bases, and 14 bases separated the two germline ends. This CDR3 comprises 14 residues. The sequenced sample consisted of PBMCs. This rearrangement joins TRBV7-9 to TRBJ1-1; D is possibly TRBD1 (6 bases). This TCR came from a woman aged 55-70 years in good health and CMV-seropositive. CDR3 sequence (DNA): TGTGCCAGCAGCATGGCAGGGGAGAGCACTGAAGCTTTCTTT. Residues: CASSMAGESTEAFF. The complete variable domain, with remaining parts taken from reference TRBV7-9 and TRBJ1-1, reads DTGVSQNPRHKITKRGQNVTFRCDPISEHNRLYWYRQTLGQGPEFLTYFQNEAQLEKSRLLSDRFSAERPKGSFSTLEIQRTEQGDSAMYLCASSMAGESTEAFFGQGTRLTVV.